The clone carrying this T cell receptor beta chain was picked up a small number of times. Its specificity is not known. The CDR3 length is 14 residues. The V and J ends lost 5 bases and 0 bases respectively, with 10 bases between them. In germline, CDR1 is SQVTM, CDR2 ANQGSEA. TCRbeta library preparation incorporated unique molecular identifiers. TCRdb reprocessed the PCR reads via MiXCR and lists one record per CDR3 protein. The repertoire holds 300,000 or so distinct CDR3 sequences, with around 25% as singletons. The data stem from a study of T-cell reconstitution after alpha-beta-depleted transplantation in children. Overall study results and limits: The origin of high day-60 TCRbeta diversity in some patients lay in surviving recipient T cells and thymic progenitors. A year post-transplant, T-cell counts and diversity derived mostly from newly produced T cells. Reportedly, roughly two months post-transplant, alpha-beta T cells arose from several hundred expanded graft clones.

The chain links TRBV29-1 to TRBJ1-4; a weak D match, TRBD1 (5 bases). Here the sequenced sample was PBMCs, mostly from graft donor cells, taken 180 days after TCRalphabeta/CD19-depleted stem cell transplant. The source is a male patient younger than 18 who had a stem cell transplant for acute lymphoblastic leukemia, so the T cells may come from the graft donor. The CDR3 protein is CSVSFRATNEKLFF. The CDR3 nucleotides read TGCAGCGTTTCCTTCAGGGCAACTAATGAAAAACTGTTTTTT.